A selection of T cell receptor beta chains follows, all from one sample in a study of blood T cell repertoires in COVID-19. The table came from immunoSEQ multiplex PCR; TCRdb's copy has only in-frame clones and leaves some out. Among about 130,000 clones listed, around 80% were seen once. The sample taken for sequencing was peripheral blood. The receptor set was obtained from a woman between 45 and 60 years old with acute or convalescent COVID-19. Each CDR3 is given with its conserved first and last residue. The D gene is left open where the match is weak. Size tells how often a clone was seen (once, few, many) or the class of an expanded clone, and some rows leave it out.

CDR3,DNA,D,V,size,J
CASSFTPGGAGEGNIQYF,TGTGCCAGCAGTTTCACTCCTGGTGGAGCGGGAGAAGGAAACATTCAGTACTTC,TRBD2,TRBV27,once,TRBJ2-4
CSVDLAAETQYF,TGCAGCGTTGATTTAGCCGCCGAGACCCAGTACTTC,.,TRBV29-1,.,TRBJ2-5
CASRVNSGVETQYF,TGTGCCAGCAGAGTGAATAGCGGGGTCGAGACCCAGTACTTC,TRBD2,TRBV6-5,.,TRBJ2-5
CASSFGQGWTGELFF,TGTGCCAGCAGTTTTGGACAGGGATGGACCGGGGAGCTGTTTTTT,TRBD1,TRBV6-5,few,TRBJ2-2
CAWSKTGSIRGANVLTF,TGTGCCTGGAGTAAAACGGGGTCTATCCGTGGGGCCAACGTCCTGACTTTC,.,TRBV30,.,TRBJ2-6
CASSPRLAGSTDTQYF,TGTGCCAGCAGCCCCCGACTAGCGGGGAGCACAGATACGCAGTATTTT,TRBD2,TRBV7-3,.,TRBJ2-3
CASSLRQGQYEQYF,TGTGCCAGCAGCCTTAGACAGGGACAGTACGAGCAGTACTTC,TRBD1,TRBV11-1,.,TRBJ2-7
CASSLGPISSNQPQHF,TGTGCCAGCAGCTTGGGGCCCATCTCGAGCAATCAGCCCCAGCATTTT,.,TRBV5-4,.,TRBJ1-5
CASSLAGTGGYSNQPQHF,TGTGCCAGCAGCTTGGCTGGGACAGGGGGTTATAGCAATCAGCCCCAGCATTTT,TRBD1,TRBV5-6,.,TRBJ1-5
CASSLRLQGKTPLHF,TGTGCCAGCAGTTTAAGGCTACAGGGGAAGACACCCCTCCACTTT,TRBD1,TRBV28,.,TRBJ1-6
CATSDFKERQETQYF,TGTGCCACCAGTGATTTCAAGGAGCGGCAAGAGACCCAGTACTTC,.,TRBV24-1,.,TRBJ2-5
CASSVLAGGADTQYF,TGTGCCAGCAGCGTACTAGCGGGGGGTGCAGATACGCAGTATTTT,TRBD2,TRBV9,.,TRBJ2-3
CASKRTQGALAQLFF,TGTGCCAGTAAAAGGACTCAGGGGGCCCTAGCACAACTGTTTTTT,TRBD1,TRBV19,.,TRBJ1-4
CASSQDHNSNQPQHF,TGTGCCAGCAGCCAAGATCACAACAGCAATCAGCCCCAGCATTTT,.,TRBV3-1/TRBV3-2,.,TRBJ1-5
CASSRTGGLNTEAFF,TGTGCCAGCTCACGAACAGGGGGTCTGAACACTGAAGCTTTCTTT,TRBD1,TRBV18,.,TRBJ1-1
CASRTGTNYGYTF,TGTGCCAGCAGGACCGGGACTAACTATGGCTACACCTTC,.,TRBV12-3/TRBV12-4,.,TRBJ1-2
CASSSGGVALSSPLHF,TGTGCCAGCAGCTCTGGGGGCGTGGCACTCTCTTCACCCCTCCACTTT,.,TRBV11-2,.,TRBJ1-6
CASSPSAGENQPQHF,TGTGCCAGTAGTCCATCGGCGGGAGAAAACCAGCCCCAGCATTTT,.,TRBV19,.,TRBJ1-5
CASSVAQGGDTQYF,TGTGCCAGCAGCGTAGCACAGGGGGGCGATACGCAGTATTTT,TRBD1,TRBV9,.,TRBJ2-3
CASRHRDSPYEQYF,TGTGCCAGCAGGCACCGGGACAGCCCCTACGAGCAGTACTTC,TRBD1,TRBV7-9,.,TRBJ2-7
CASRGQANTEAFF,TGTGCCAGTAGGGGACAAGCCAACACTGAAGCTTTCTTT,.,TRBV19,.,TRBJ1-1
CASSLDTHNEQFF,TGCGCCAGCAGCTTGGACACGCACAATGAGCAGTTCTTC,.,TRBV5-1,.,TRBJ2-1
CASSYHGGAGVRYEQYF,TGTGCCAGCAGTTACCACGGGGGAGCGGGAGTCCGATACGAGCAGTACTTC,TRBD2,TRBV28,.,TRBJ2-7
CASKSGNQPQHF,TGTGCCAGTAAGAGCGGCAATCAGCCCCAGCATTTT,.,TRBV19,.,TRBJ1-5
CASSREGYEQYF,TGTGCCAGTAGTCGAGAGGGATACGAGCAGTACTTC,.,TRBV19,once,TRBJ2-7
CASSNHRLAGVNEQFF,TGTGCCAGCAGTAACCACCGACTAGCGGGAGTCAATGAGCAGTTCTTC,TRBD2,TRBV2,.,TRBJ2-1
CASSYSLAGGSETQYF,TGTGCCAGCAGTTACTCACTAGCGGGGGGTTCGGAGACCCAGTACTTC,TRBD2,TRBV6-6,few,TRBJ2-5
CASSSGGRSTEAFF,TGTGCCAGCAGTTCGGGAGGGAGATCCACTGAAGCTTTCTTT,.,TRBV6-5,.,TRBJ1-1
CASSQDQASTDTQYF,TGTGCCAGCAGCCAAGATCAGGCTAGCACAGATACGCAGTATTTT,.,TRBV3-1/TRBV3-2,.,TRBJ2-3
CAWSKGAVQETQYF,TGTGCCTGGAGCAAAGGGGCGGTCCAAGAGACCCAGTACTTC,.,TRBV30,.,TRBJ2-5
CASSLDLLAGVTQYF,TGCGCCAGCAGCTTGGATTTACTAGCGGGAGTCACGCAGTATTTT,TRBD2,TRBV5-1,.,TRBJ2-3
CASSEETVHGYTF,TGTGCCAGCAGTGAAGAGACAGTTCATGGCTACACCTTC,.,TRBV6-1,.,TRBJ1-2
CASSYQGQGNGYTF,TGTGCCAGCAGTTACCAGGGACAGGGTAATGGCTACACCTTC,TRBD1,TRBV6-5,.,TRBJ1-2
CASSITRSAGGSSSSFF,TGTGCCAGTAGTATAACCAGGTCCGCAGGGGGCTCGAGCAGCTCTTTCTTT,TRBD1,TRBV19,.,TRBJ1-1
CASTQTWAGNSPLHF,TGTGCCAGCACTCAGACGTGGGCCGGTAATTCACCCCTCCACTTT,.,TRBV3-1/TRBV3-2,.,TRBJ1-6
CASSLTSVFPEQFF,TGTGCCAGCAGCTTAACGAGCGTATTCCCTGAGCAGTTCTTC,.,TRBV7-8,.,TRBJ2-1
CASSELAGGPVETQYF,TGCGCCAGCAGCGAACTAGCGGGGGGGCCAGTAGAGACCCAGTACTTC,TRBD2,TRBV5-1,once,TRBJ2-5
CASSGPRQSGAKDTQYF,TGTGCCAGCAGTGGACCGAGGCAGAGTGGGGCGAAAGATACGCAGTATTTT,.,TRBV6-1,.,TRBJ2-3
CASSVNVYNEQFF,TGTGCCAGCAGCGTTAATGTGTACAATGAGCAGTTCTTC,.,TRBV9,.,TRBJ2-1
CASSPGGRTNYNEQFF,TGCGCCAGCAGCCCCGGGGGGCGGACAAACTACAATGAGCAGTTCTTC,.,TRBV5-1,.,TRBJ2-1
CASSYYVDRGLTGELFF,TGTGCCAGCAGCTACTATGTGGACAGGGGGCTCACCGGGGAGCTGTTTTTT,TRBD1,TRBV7-3,.,TRBJ2-2
CASSQGGGYTF,TGTGCCAGCTCTCAAGGAGGCGGCTACACCTTC,.,TRBV6-5,.,TRBJ1-2
CASSGLAGPSSYEQYF,TGTGCCAGCAGTGGACTAGCGGGACCTAGCTCCTACGAGCAGTACTTC,TRBD2,TRBV7-9,few,TRBJ2-7
CASSFSPLGPSGEPQHF,TGTGCCAGCAGCTTCAGCCCCCTGGGGCCGTCGGGTGAGCCCCAGCATTTT,.,TRBV7-8,.,TRBJ1-5
CASSLVANSPLHF,TGTGCCAGCAGTTTAGTCGCGAATTCACCCCTCCACTTT,.,TRBV12-3/TRBV12-4,.,TRBJ1-6
CASGDRGMSGAPLHF,TGTGCCAGCGGGGACAGGGGAATGTCGGGCGCACCCCTCCACTTT,TRBD1,TRBV5-4,.,TRBJ1-6
CSASGPGSSYEQYF,TGCAGTGCCAGTGGCCCGGGGAGCTCCTACGAGCAGTACTTC,.,TRBV20-1,.,TRBJ2-7